Described below is a single TCR beta chain sequence and its context. The sample is drawn from a study of T cell changes during pregnancy in multiple sclerosis. CDR1 is SGHKS, CDR2 YYEKEE, per germline (reference sequence). Trimming took 5 bases from V and 1 from J; bases not matched to a gene: 5. This CDR3 is 15 amino acids long. Method: immunoSEQ multiplex PCR; TCRdb's copy keeps in-frame clones and lacks some. In the table there are about 42,000 clones, about 96% of which are singletons. The chain employs TRBV5-5 and TRBJ2-3; TRBD2 matches 9 bases. The sample was peripheral blood, taken in the second trimester of pregnancy. This receptor was identified in a female donor with multiple sclerosis, enrolled in a pregnancy study. The CDR3 here is CASRFAGGGTDTQYF. For the CDR3, the DNA is TGTGCCAGCAGATTCGCGGGAGGGGGCACAGATACGCAGTATTTT.